Given below is one TCR beta chain in context. In the naive CD8 group, cells lacked CD45RO and were positively selected for CCR7, so terminally differentiated effector memory CD45RA+ cells were left out. Trimming cost V 0 bases and J 4 bases, with 6 bases left between them. The CDR3 covers 14 residues. Germline V gene sequence: CDR1 MGHDK, CDR2 SYGVNS. TCRdb's copy holds only in-frame clones and misses some; the assay was immunoSEQ multiplex PCR. The sample yields nearly 600,000 clones, just under 97% seen once. This record belongs to a study of shared clonotypes between healthy human individuals. About the research overall: Three CD4 naive, three CD4 memory, two CD8 naive and one CD8 memory plate were used per donor.

The sequence came from a woman in her 30s in good health. Sequencing was performed on naive CD8+ T cells sorted from blood. V gene TRBV25-1 combines with J gene TRBJ2-2; D gene unclear. The CDR3 sequence: CASSEYDTTGELFF. For the CDR3, the DNA is TGTGCCAGCAGTGAATACGACACCACCGGGGAGCTGTTTTTT.